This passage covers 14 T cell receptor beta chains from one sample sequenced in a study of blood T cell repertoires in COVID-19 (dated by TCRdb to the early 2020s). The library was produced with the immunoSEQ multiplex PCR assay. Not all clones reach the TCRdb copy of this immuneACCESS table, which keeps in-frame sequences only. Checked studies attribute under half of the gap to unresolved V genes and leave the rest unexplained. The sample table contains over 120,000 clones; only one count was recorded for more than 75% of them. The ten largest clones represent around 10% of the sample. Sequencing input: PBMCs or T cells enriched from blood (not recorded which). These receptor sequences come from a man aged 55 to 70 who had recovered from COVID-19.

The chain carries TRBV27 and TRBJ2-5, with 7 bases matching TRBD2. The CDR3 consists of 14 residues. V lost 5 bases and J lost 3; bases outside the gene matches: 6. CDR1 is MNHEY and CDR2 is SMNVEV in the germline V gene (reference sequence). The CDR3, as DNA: TGTGCCAGCAGTCCCTTTGGGGGGGAAGAGACCCAGTACTTC. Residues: CASSPFGGEETQYF.

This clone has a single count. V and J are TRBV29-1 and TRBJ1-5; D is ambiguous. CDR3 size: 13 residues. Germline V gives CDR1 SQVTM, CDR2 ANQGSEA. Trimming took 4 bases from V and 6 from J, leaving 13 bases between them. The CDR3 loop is CSVGERVGQPQHF. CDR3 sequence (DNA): TGCAGCGTTGGAGAGAGGGTGGGTCAGCCCCAGCATTTT.

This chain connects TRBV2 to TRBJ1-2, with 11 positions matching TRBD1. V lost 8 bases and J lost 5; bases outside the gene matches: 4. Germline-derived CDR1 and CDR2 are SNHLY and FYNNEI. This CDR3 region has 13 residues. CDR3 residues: CASGGQGAYGYTF. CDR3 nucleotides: TGTGCCAGCGGTGGACAGGGGGCTTATGGCTACACCTTC. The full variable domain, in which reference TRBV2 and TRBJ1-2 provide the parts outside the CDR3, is EPEVTQTPSHQVTQMGQEVILRCVPISNHLYFYWYRQILGQKVEFLVSFYNNEISEKSEIFDDQFSVERPDGSNFTLKIRSTKLEDSAMYFCASGGQGAYGYTFGSGTRLTVV.

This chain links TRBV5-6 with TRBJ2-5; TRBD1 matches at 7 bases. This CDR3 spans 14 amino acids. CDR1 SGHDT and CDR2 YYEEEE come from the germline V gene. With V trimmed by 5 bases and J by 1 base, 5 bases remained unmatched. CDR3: CASRPGQFQETQYF. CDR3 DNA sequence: TGTGCCAGCAGACCGGGACAGTTCCAAGAGACCCAGTACTTC.

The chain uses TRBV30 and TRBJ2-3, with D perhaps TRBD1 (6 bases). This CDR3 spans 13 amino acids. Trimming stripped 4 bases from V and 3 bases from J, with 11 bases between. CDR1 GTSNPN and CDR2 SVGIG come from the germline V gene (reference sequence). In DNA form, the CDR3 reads TGTGCCTGGAACAGGGTAAGAACAGATACGCAGTATTTT. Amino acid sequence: CAWNRVRTDTQYF.

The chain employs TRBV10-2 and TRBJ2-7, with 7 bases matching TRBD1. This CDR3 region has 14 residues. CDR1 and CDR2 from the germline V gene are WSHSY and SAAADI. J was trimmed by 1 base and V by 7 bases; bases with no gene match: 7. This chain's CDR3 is CASTRDRDSYEQYF. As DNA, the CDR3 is TGCGCCAGCACCCGGGACAGAGATTCCTACGAGCAGTACTTC.

CDR3 DNA: TGTGCCAGCAGGCCTTCCGGGACGGGGGCCTACAATGAGCAGTTCTTC. It is translated as CASRPSGTGAYNEQFF. J is TRBJ2-1 and V is TRBV28, with D perhaps TRBD2 (6 bases). This CDR3 spans 16 amino acids. CDR1 and CDR2 (germline): MDHEN, SYDVKM. V dropped 6 bases and J dropped 2 bases, with 17 bases sitting between them.

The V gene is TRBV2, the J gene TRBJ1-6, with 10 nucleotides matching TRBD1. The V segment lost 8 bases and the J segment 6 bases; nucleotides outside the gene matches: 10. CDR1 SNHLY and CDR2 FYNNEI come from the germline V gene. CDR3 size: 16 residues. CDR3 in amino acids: CASLPSGDRGNSPLHF. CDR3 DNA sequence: TGTGCCAGCTTGCCTTCAGGGGACAGGGGTAATTCACCCCTCCACTTT.

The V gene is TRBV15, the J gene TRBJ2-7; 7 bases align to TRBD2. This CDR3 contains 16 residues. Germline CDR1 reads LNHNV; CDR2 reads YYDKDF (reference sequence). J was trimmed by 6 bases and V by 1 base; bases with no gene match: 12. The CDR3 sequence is CATSRGPGGSAAEQYF. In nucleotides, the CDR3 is TGTGCCACCAGCAGAGGCCCTGGCGGGAGTGCTGCCGAGCAGTACTTC.

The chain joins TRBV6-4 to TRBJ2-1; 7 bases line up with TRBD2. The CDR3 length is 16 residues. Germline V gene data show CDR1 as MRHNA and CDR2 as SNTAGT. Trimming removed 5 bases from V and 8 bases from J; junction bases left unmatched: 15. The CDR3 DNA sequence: TGTGCCAGCAGTCGAGCGGGACCACCCTTAGGCTATGAGCAGTTCTTC. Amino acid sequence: CASSRAGPPLGYEQFF.

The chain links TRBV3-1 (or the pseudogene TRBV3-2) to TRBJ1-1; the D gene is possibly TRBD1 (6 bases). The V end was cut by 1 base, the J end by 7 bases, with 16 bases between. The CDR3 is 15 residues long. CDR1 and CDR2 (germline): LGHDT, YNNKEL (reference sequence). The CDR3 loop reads CASSQGSPKTGEAFF. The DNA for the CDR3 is TGTGCCAGCAGCCAAGGGTCCCCGAAGACAGGTGAAGCTTTCTTT.

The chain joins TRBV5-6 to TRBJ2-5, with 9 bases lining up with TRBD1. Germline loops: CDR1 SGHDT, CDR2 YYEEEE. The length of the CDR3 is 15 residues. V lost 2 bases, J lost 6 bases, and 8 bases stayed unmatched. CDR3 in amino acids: CASSFSGQGGQTQYF. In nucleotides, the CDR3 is TGTGCCAGCAGCTTTTCGGGACAGGGAGGACAGACCCAGTACTTC.

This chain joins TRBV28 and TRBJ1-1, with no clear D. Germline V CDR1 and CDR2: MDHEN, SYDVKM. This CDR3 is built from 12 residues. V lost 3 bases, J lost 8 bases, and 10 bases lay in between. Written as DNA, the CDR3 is TGTGCCAGCAGTTTGGCCAGGTACGAAGCTTTCTTT. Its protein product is CASSLARYEAFF. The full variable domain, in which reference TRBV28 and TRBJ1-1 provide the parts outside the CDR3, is DVKVTQSSRYLVKRTGEKVFLECVQDMDHENMFWYRQDPGLGLRLIYFSYDVKMKEKGDIPEGYSVSREKKERFSLILESASTNQTSMYLCASSLARYEAFFGQGTRLTVV.

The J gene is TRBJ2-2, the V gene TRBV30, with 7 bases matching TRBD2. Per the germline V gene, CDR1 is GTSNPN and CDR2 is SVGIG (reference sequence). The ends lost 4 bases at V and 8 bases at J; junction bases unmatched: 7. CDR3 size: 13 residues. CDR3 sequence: CAWTPGLRGELFF. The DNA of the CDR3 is TGTGCCTGGACCCCGGGACTAAGGGGGGAGCTGTTTTTT. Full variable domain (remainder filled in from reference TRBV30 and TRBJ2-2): SQTIHQWPATLVQPVGSPLSLECTVEGTSNPNLYWYRQAAGRGLQLLFYSVGIGQISSEVPQNLSASRPQDRQFILSSKKLLLSDSGFYLCAWTPGLRGELFFGEGSRLTVL.